This T cell receptor (beta chain) was sequenced for a study of cytomegalovirus exposure and HLA in healthy donors. There are 15 residues in the CDR3. Germline assignment: CDR1 SGHNT and CDR2 YYREEE (reference sequence). V gave up 1 base and J gave up 4 bases, with 11 bases separating them. On this clone: Its antigen is as yet unknown.

The study, taken as a whole, reports: The study designated some 180 TCR beta chains cytomegalovirus-associated. With later analysis, a missense DCLRE1C variant became linked to TCR beta V- and J-gene trimming. A later analysis linked about 17,000 TCR beta sequences to HLA alleles at 0.05 false discovery rate.

The PCR had 60 Vbeta and 13 Jbeta primers. The data were produced by immunoSEQ multiplex PCR, yet TCRdb's version contains in-frame clones alone and is incomplete. This sample has roughly 150,000 clones; 84% occur once, and the top ten carry 1%. The chain recombines TRBV5-4 with TRBJ1-4; a possible D gene is TRBD1 (5 bases). Sequences were obtained from PBMCs. The sequence derives from a man aged 25-40 years in good health and CMV-seronegative. CDR3: CASSLKGEDNEKLFF. CDR3 DNA sequence: TGTGCCAGCAGCTTGAAAGGGGAGGATAATGAAAAACTGTTTTTT.